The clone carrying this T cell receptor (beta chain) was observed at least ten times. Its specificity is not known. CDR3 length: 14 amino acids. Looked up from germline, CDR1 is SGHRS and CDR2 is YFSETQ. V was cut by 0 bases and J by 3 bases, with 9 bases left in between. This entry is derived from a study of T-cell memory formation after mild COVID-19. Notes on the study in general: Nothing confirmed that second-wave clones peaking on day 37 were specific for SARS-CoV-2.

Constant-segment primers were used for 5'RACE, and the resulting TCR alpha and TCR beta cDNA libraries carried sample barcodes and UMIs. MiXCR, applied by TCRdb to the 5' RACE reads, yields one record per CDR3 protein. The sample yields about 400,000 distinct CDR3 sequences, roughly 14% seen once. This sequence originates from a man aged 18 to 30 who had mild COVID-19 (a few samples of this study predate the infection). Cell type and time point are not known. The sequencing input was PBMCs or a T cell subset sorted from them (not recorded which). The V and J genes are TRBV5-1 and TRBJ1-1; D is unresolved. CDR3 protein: CASSLEFTDTEAFF. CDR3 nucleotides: TGCGCCAGCAGCTTGGAATTCACGGACACTGAAGCTTTCTTT.